This paragraph reports one TCR beta chain. Its antigen is currently unknown. The sample belongs to a study of regulatory T cells in long-lasting Graves disease. V lost 7 bases and J 0 bases, leaving 27 bases between the germline ends. CDR1 and CDR2 from the germline V gene are MNHNS and SASEGT. The CDR3 consists of 19 residues. Time point given: newly diagnosed GD, antithyroid drugs for less than 3 months. Construction of the TCR library relied on RNA isolated from PBMCs. Findings and limits, study-wide: Those with persistent Graves' had less TCR diversity than newly diagnosed patients.

Building the TCR beta libraries relied on iRepertoire HTBI primers, and CDR3 regions underwent Arm-PCR. TCRdb reprocessed the multiplex PCR reads with MiXCR, giving one entry per CDR3 protein. Of 400,000 to 550,000 distinct CDR3 sequences in the sample, 14% to 15% were seen once. These records were also assigned to another study, of T cells in Graves' hyperthyroidism and ophthalmopathy.

This receptor was obtained from a woman aged 30 to 39 with Graves disease. The chain uses TRBV6-1 and TRBJ1-2; possibly TRBD1 for D (6 bases). The source material was peripheral blood mononuclear cells (PBMCs), sampled at new diagnosis, from a patient treated with antithyroid drugs. This CDR3 reads CASTGFGQSLAMANYGYTF. CDR3 in DNA: TGTGCCAGCACAGGATTCGGACAGTCTCTCGCCATGGCTAACTATGGCTACACCTTC.